The rows below give T cell receptor beta chains drawn from one sample of a study of CD8 T cells in Susac syndrome. TCRdb recomputed calls from the immunoSEQ multiplex PCR reads with MiXCR, one row per CDR3 protein. The data show about 150,000 distinct CDR3 sequences, roughly 92% seen once. Sequencing was performed on CD4+ T cells from PBMCs. These receptors were taken from a human donor with multiple sclerosis. Each CDR3 is given with its conserved first and last residue. The order of the fields is CDR3 protein, V gene, J gene, CDR3 length, clone size. Some rows mark clone size as missing; the rest say once, few, many or name a class of expanded clone.

CDR3 protein: CATSPGHISGNTIYF; V gene: TRBV15; J gene: TRBJ1-3; CDR3 length: 15; clone size: -
CDR3 protein: CAISEPVGEQYF; V gene: TRBV10-3; J gene: TRBJ2-7; CDR3 length: 12; clone size: -
CDR3 protein: CASSLISGPEAFF; V gene: TRBV5-6; J gene: TRBJ1-1; CDR3 length: 13; clone size: -
CDR3 protein: CASSQDKNVDTQYF; V gene: TRBV18; J gene: TRBJ2-3; CDR3 length: 14; clone size: -
CDR3 protein: CASIQQMNTEAFF; V gene: TRBV12-3/TRBV12-4; J gene: TRBJ1-1; CDR3 length: 13; clone size: -
CDR3 protein: CASSQNGGYQPQHF; V gene: TRBV3-1; J gene: TRBJ1-5; CDR3 length: 14; clone size: -
CDR3 protein: CASSPQRMNTEAFF; V gene: TRBV3-1; J gene: TRBJ1-1; CDR3 length: 14; clone size: -
CDR3 protein: CASSLASVPRSYEQYF; V gene: TRBV7-2; J gene: TRBJ2-7; CDR3 length: 16; clone size: -
CDR3 protein: CASRERPPGRNTDTQYF; V gene: TRBV27; J gene: TRBJ2-3; CDR3 length: 17; clone size: -
CDR3 protein: CATHEGGRHTGELFF; V gene: TRBV15; J gene: TRBJ2-2; CDR3 length: 15; clone size: -
CDR3 protein: CASGQGGNQPQHF; V gene: TRBV6-5; J gene: TRBJ1-5; CDR3 length: 13; clone size: -
CDR3 protein: CASRAPGPGLGGGYTF; V gene: TRBV6-1; J gene: TRBJ1-2; CDR3 length: 16; clone size: -
CDR3 protein: CASSYSPTGELFF; V gene: TRBV6-5; J gene: TRBJ2-2; CDR3 length: 13; clone size: -
CDR3 protein: CASSLFRSNQPQHF; V gene: TRBV12-3/TRBV12-4; J gene: TRBJ1-5; CDR3 length: 14; clone size: -
CDR3 protein: CASSPRTEAYEQYF; V gene: TRBV18; J gene: TRBJ2-7; CDR3 length: 14; clone size: -
CDR3 protein: CASSQTSGSSYEQYF; V gene: TRBV3-1; J gene: TRBJ2-7; CDR3 length: 15; clone size: -
CDR3 protein: CASSDRYDQPQHF; V gene: TRBV27; J gene: TRBJ1-5; CDR3 length: 13; clone size: -
CDR3 protein: CASRQDGSNQPQHF; V gene: TRBV2; J gene: TRBJ1-5; CDR3 length: 14; clone size: -
CDR3 protein: CARTSGTNSGANVLTF; V gene: TRBV30; J gene: TRBJ2-6; CDR3 length: 16; clone size: -
CDR3 protein: CSARGGESYGYTF; V gene: TRBV20-1; J gene: TRBJ1-2; CDR3 length: 13; clone size: -
CDR3 protein: CATSAVFNSPLHF; V gene: TRBV10-1; J gene: TRBJ1-6; CDR3 length: 13; clone size: -
CDR3 protein: CASRYGGNQPQHF; V gene: TRBV2; J gene: TRBJ1-5; CDR3 length: 13; clone size: -
CDR3 protein: CASSFGQTSSPLHF; V gene: TRBV13; J gene: TRBJ1-6; CDR3 length: 14; clone size: -
CDR3 protein: CASSGVSGVSYNEQFF; V gene: TRBV9; J gene: TRBJ2-1; CDR3 length: 16; clone size: -
CDR3 protein: CASSFRYSPLHF; V gene: TRBV28; J gene: TRBJ1-6; CDR3 length: 12; clone size: -
CDR3 protein: CASSHLDRPTNEKLFF; V gene: TRBV3-1; J gene: TRBJ1-4; CDR3 length: 16; clone size: -
CDR3 protein: CASSQYSEGETQYF; V gene: TRBV4-1; J gene: TRBJ2-5; CDR3 length: 14; clone size: once
CDR3 protein: CASSRRGGQGSQGTEAFF; V gene: TRBV4-1; J gene: TRBJ1-1; CDR3 length: 18; clone size: -
CDR3 protein: CASSYSLKRNAGNTIYF; V gene: TRBV6-5; J gene: TRBJ1-3; CDR3 length: 17; clone size: -
CDR3 protein: CAWSTATTYEQYF; V gene: TRBV30; J gene: TRBJ2-7; CDR3 length: 13; clone size: -
CDR3 protein: CASKQPQHF; V gene: TRBV27; J gene: TRBJ1-5; CDR3 length: 9; clone size: -
CDR3 protein: CASSVAGGREQFF; V gene: TRBV28; J gene: TRBJ2-1; CDR3 length: 13; clone size: -
CDR3 protein: CASSSSQQGANEQYF; V gene: TRBV28; J gene: TRBJ2-7; CDR3 length: 15; clone size: -
CDR3 protein: CASGIRDNEKLFF; V gene: TRBV10-2; J gene: TRBJ1-4; CDR3 length: 13; clone size: -
CDR3 protein: CASSVDGASYNEQFF; V gene: TRBV9; J gene: TRBJ2-1; CDR3 length: 15; clone size: -
CDR3 protein: CASSLTSGSLRETQYF; V gene: TRBV12-3/TRBV12-4; J gene: TRBJ2-5; CDR3 length: 16; clone size: -
CDR3 protein: CASSFLREETQYF; V gene: TRBV12-3/TRBV12-4; J gene: TRBJ2-5; CDR3 length: 13; clone size: -
CDR3 protein: CASSQLAGGPGTDTQYF; V gene: TRBV6-1; J gene: TRBJ2-3; CDR3 length: 17; clone size: -
CDR3 protein: CASSFTSGGPDTQYF; V gene: TRBV11-2; J gene: TRBJ2-3; CDR3 length: 15; clone size: once
CDR3 protein: CAISESGGAGYGYTF; V gene: TRBV10-3; J gene: TRBJ1-2; CDR3 length: 15; clone size: -
CDR3 protein: CSARTSGGAGEQFF; V gene: TRBV20-1; J gene: TRBJ2-1; CDR3 length: 14; clone size: -
CDR3 protein: CSAQGHDQETQYF; V gene: TRBV29-1; J gene: TRBJ2-5; CDR3 length: 13; clone size: -
CDR3 protein: CASSLASEAGELFF; V gene: TRBV11-3; J gene: TRBJ2-2; CDR3 length: 14; clone size: once
CDR3 protein: CASRRAGGNQETQYF; V gene: TRBV27; J gene: TRBJ2-5; CDR3 length: 15; clone size: -
CDR3 protein: CASSLSPGLTEAFF; V gene: TRBV5-1; J gene: TRBJ1-1; CDR3 length: 14; clone size: -
CDR3 protein: CAWSVIARSGSYNEQFF; V gene: TRBV30; J gene: TRBJ2-1; CDR3 length: 17; clone size: -
CDR3 protein: CASSLGPRAEKLFF; V gene: TRBV27; J gene: TRBJ1-4; CDR3 length: 14; clone size: -
CDR3 protein: CASGLAGVETGELFF; V gene: TRBV27; J gene: TRBJ2-2; CDR3 length: 15; clone size: once
CDR3 protein: CASSLRHNSPLHF; V gene: TRBV28; J gene: TRBJ1-6; CDR3 length: 13; clone size: -
CDR3 protein: CASSQAGQGGNQPQHF; V gene: TRBV3-1; J gene: TRBJ1-5; CDR3 length: 16; clone size: -
CDR3 protein: CSAREGRGVYQETQYF; V gene: TRBV20-1; J gene: TRBJ2-5; CDR3 length: 16; clone size: -
CDR3 protein: CATSAHNEQFF; V gene: TRBV24-1; J gene: TRBJ2-1; CDR3 length: 11; clone size: -
CDR3 protein: CASRDSANFGSPLHF; V gene: TRBV2; J gene: TRBJ1-6; CDR3 length: 15; clone size: -
CDR3 protein: CASSLRQSDEQFF; V gene: TRBV5-1; J gene: TRBJ2-1; CDR3 length: 13; clone size: -
CDR3 protein: CSVPGWVGNTEAFF; V gene: TRBV20-1; J gene: TRBJ1-1; CDR3 length: 14; clone size: -